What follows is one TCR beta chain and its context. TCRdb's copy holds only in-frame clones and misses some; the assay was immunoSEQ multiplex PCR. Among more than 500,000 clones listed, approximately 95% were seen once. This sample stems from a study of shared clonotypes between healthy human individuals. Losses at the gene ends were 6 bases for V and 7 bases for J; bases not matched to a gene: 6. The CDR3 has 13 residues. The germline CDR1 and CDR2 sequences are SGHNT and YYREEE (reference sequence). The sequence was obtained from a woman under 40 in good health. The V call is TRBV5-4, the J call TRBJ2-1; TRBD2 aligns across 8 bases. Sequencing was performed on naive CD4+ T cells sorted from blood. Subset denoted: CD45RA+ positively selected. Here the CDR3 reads CASTGGVFNEQFF. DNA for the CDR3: TGTGCCAGCACCGGGGGGGTCTTTAATGAGCAGTTCTTC.